The T cell receptor beta chain described here comes from a study of human versus mouse CDR3 diversity and MHC coevolution. V was cut by 3 bases and J by 2 bases, with 15 bases left in between. This CDR3 is 16 amino acids long. Germline V gene lookup returns CDR1 MNHEY and CDR2 SVGAGI. The assay was immunoSEQ multiplex PCR, and TCRdb's table has in-frame clones only and misses some. The table has tens of thousands of clones, about 93% seen once. This chain connects TRBV6-5 to TRBJ2-3, with D possibly matching TRBD1 (5 bases). Sequenced: naive CD4+ T cells from blood. This sample's subset: CD45RO-negative CD62L-positive naive CD4 T cells. The origin of this receptor is a person aged 30 to 70 in good health. In DNA, the CDR3 is TGTGCCAGCAGTTATCAACAGGACCCTTTCACAGATACGCAGTATTTT. Its protein product is CASSYQQDPFTDTQYF.